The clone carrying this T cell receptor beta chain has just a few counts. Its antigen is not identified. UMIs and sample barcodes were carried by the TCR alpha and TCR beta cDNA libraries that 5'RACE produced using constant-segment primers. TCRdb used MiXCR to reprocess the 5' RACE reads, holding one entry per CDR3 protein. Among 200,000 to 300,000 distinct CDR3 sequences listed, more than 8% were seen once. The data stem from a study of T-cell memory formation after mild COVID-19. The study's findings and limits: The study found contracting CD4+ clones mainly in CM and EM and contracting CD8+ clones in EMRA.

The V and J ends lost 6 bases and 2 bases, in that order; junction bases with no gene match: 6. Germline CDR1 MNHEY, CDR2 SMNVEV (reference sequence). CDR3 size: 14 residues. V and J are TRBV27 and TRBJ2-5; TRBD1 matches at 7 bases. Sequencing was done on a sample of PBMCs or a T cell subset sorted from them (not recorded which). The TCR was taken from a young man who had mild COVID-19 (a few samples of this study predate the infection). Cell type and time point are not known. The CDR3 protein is CASSPVGQQETQYF. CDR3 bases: TGTGCCAGCAGCCCCGTGGGACAGCAAGAGACCCAGTACTTC.